The 30 T cell receptor beta chains in this list originate from one sample, sequenced in a study of blood T cell repertoires in COVID-19. The data were produced by immunoSEQ multiplex PCR, yet TCRdb's version contains in-frame clones alone and is incomplete. The sample yields 300,000 to 450,000 clones, approximately 90% seen once. The sequenced material came from PBMCs or T cells enriched from blood (not recorded which). Receptors originate from a woman between 18 and 30 years old who had recovered from COVID-19.

The chain employs TRBV28 and TRBJ2-3; TRBD1 is a possible D gene (5 bases). Trimming removed 5 bases from V and 5 bases from J, with 8 bases in between. This CDR3 spans 12 amino acids. Germline loops: CDR1 MDHEN, CDR2 SYDVKM. The CDR3 DNA is TGTGCCAGCAGTACGACAGAAGATACGCAGTATTTT. It encodes CASSTTEDTQYF. Filled out from reference TRBV28 and TRBJ2-3, the complete variable domain reads DVKVTQSSRYLVKRTGEKVFLECVQDMDHENMFWYRQDPGLGLRLIYFSYDVKMKEKGDIPEGYSVSREKKERFSLILESASTNQTSMYLCASSTTEDTQYFGPGTRLTVL.

This clone was counted between two and nine times. This rearrangement joins TRBV5-4 to TRBJ2-5; D is unclear. Germline loops: CDR1 SGHNT, CDR2 YYREEE (reference sequence). This CDR3 region has 13 residues. V was clipped by 2 bases and J by 2 bases, with 7 bases between them. CDR3 sequence (DNA): TGTGCCAGCAGCTTAGAACAGCAAGAGACCCAGTACTTC. As protein: CASSLEQQETQYF.

This clone was recorded a few times. The V call is TRBV6-5, the J call TRBJ1-1, with D tentatively TRBD1 (5 bases). The germline V and J ends were trimmed by 8 bases and 4 bases, with 17 bases remaining between them. Germline V gene lookup returns CDR1 MNHEY and CDR2 SVGAGI. This CDR3 contains 14 residues. The CDR3 sequence: CASWRGDGGTEAFF. The CDR3 DNA is TGTGCCAGCTGGAGAGGGGACGGGGGCACTGAAGCTTTCTTT.

This clone was seen more than once but under ten times. This chain uses TRBV6-5 with TRBJ2-2, with TRBD1 matching 9 bases. The CDR3 sequence is 14 residues long. Unmatched junction bases numbered 4, after V lost 5 bases and J lost 6 bases. Germline values: CDR1 MNHEY, CDR2 SVGAGI. Here the CDR3 reads CASSTQGASGELFF. As DNA, the CDR3 is TGTGCCAGCAGTACACAGGGGGCTTCCGGGGAGCTGTTTTTT.

The CDR3: CASSQGTPLNEQYF. CDR3 coding DNA: TGTGCCAGCAGCCAAGGAACTCCCCTGAACGAGCAGTACTTC. The chain links TRBV14 to TRBJ2-7; D is uncertain. Deletions cut 1 base from V and 5 bases from J, with 12 bases between. Per the germline V gene, CDR1 is SGHDN and CDR2 is FVKESK. The CDR3 length is 14 residues.

The chain links TRBV6-2 or TRBV6-3 to TRBJ1-5, with 9 bases aligning to TRBD1. V lost 2 bases to trimming and J lost 7 bases; unmatched junction nucleotides: 6. The V gene's germline CDR1 is MNHEY and CDR2 SVGEGT. This CDR3 contains 15 residues. CDR3: CASSYTGQGRQPQHF. The CDR3 DNA is TGTGCCAGCAGTTACACGGGACAGGGTCGGCAGCCCCAGCATTTT.

This clone appeared a single time. V gene TRBV11-2 combines with J gene TRBJ1-1, with D perhaps TRBD1 (5 bases). The length of the CDR3 is 14 residues. V shed 7 bases and J shed 5 bases, with 17 bases lying between them. Germline lookup yields CDR1 SGHAT and CDR2 FQNNGV. The CDR3 DNA sequence: TGTGCCAGCACCGCGTCGGGGGTACGGACTGAAGCTTTCTTT. Translating gives CASTASGVRTEAFF.

The rearrangement links TRBV5-1 to TRBJ1-6; D might be TRBD1 (6 bases). This CDR3 is 16 amino acids long. V shed 3 bases and J shed 4 bases, with 14 bases lying between them. Germline assignment: CDR1 SGHRS and CDR2 YFSETQ. CDR3 bases: TGCGCCAGCAGCTCTTATAGGACAGATTATAATTCACCCCTCCACTTT. It translates to CASSSYRTDYNSPLHF. The whole variable domain, filled in from reference TRBV5-1 and TRBJ1-6, reads KAGVTQTPRYLIKTRGQQVTLSCSPISGHRSVSWYQQTPGQGLQFLFEYFSETQRNKGNFPGRFSGRQFSNSRSEMNVSTLELGDSALYLCASSSYRTDYNSPLHFGNGTRLTVT.

This chain joins TRBV19 and TRBJ2-5; 8 bases match TRBD2. J was trimmed by 4 bases and V by 1 base; bases with no gene match: 5. The CDR3 sequence is 15 residues long. Germline CDR1 and CDR2: LNHDA and SQIVND (reference sequence). The DNA for the CDR3 is TGTGCCAGTAGTATAGGGCGGGGGGCCGGAGAGACCCAGTACTTC. Residues: CASSIGRGAGETQYF.

The chain employs TRBV5-1 and TRBJ2-5, with 7 bases that match TRBD2. The CDR3 loop spans 15 amino acids. V was pared by 7 bases and J by 5 bases, with 14 bases of the junction left unmatched. CDR1 is SGHRS, CDR2 YFSETQ, per germline. CDR3 in amino acids: CASRPSGGMVETQYF. The CDR3, as DNA: TGCGCCAGCCGCCCCTCCGGGGGGATGGTGGAGACCCAGTACTTC.

The rearrangement joins TRBV30 to TRBJ2-7; 12 bases are a match to TRBD1. V trimming: 0 bases; J trimming: 5 bases; junction bases outside the gene matches: 8. In germline, CDR1 is GTSNPN, CDR2 SVGIG (reference sequence). CDR3 size: 16 residues. CDR3 in amino acids: CAWSVQYRDRGHEQYF. The CDR3 bases are TGTGCCTGGAGTGTACAGTACCGGGACAGGGGGCACGAGCAGTACTTC.

This chain links TRBV9 with TRBJ1-2, with 8 positions matching TRBD1. The CDR3 consists of 11 residues. Germline loops: CDR1 SGDLS, CDR2 YYNGEE. V was clipped by 9 bases and J by 7 bases; unmatched bases: 5. As DNA, the CDR3 is TGTGCCACACAGGGGGATTCTGGCTACACCTTC. Residues: CATQGDSGYTF.

V is TRBV12-3 or TRBV12-4 and J is TRBJ1-5; D is unclear. The CDR3 runs to 13 residues. V lost 3 bases and J lost 1, with 4 bases in between. The CDR3: CASSFTSNQPQHF. The CDR3 DNA reads as TGTGCCAGCAGTTTCACAAGCAATCAGCCCCAGCATTTT.

The V call is TRBV2, the J call TRBJ2-2; D possibly corresponds to TRBD2 (6 bases). Deletions cut 5 bases from V and 1 base from J, with 14 bases between. CDR1 is SNHLY and CDR2 is FYNNEI in the germline V gene. CDR3 size: 16 residues. CDR3 DNA: TGTGCCAGCAGTAAGTTAGGAGGGGTGAACACCGGGGAGCTGTTTTTT. Residues: CASSKLGGVNTGELFF.

The V call is TRBV13, the J call TRBJ1-6; possible D gene TRBD1, 6 bases. This CDR3 spans 15 amino acids. The germline V gene has CDR1 PRHDT and CDR2 FYEKMQ (reference sequence). Trimming left V 5 bases short and J 7 bases short, with 15 bases between. DNA for the CDR3: TGTGCCAGCAGCCGTCGACAGGCCGCCAATTCACCCCTCCACTTT. Its translation: CASSRRQAANSPLHF.

The chain has TRBV2 and TRBJ2-3; D call uncertain. Germline CDR1 and CDR2: SNHLY and FYNNEI. The CDR3 length is 15 residues. V lost 6 bases and J lost 0, with 13 bases in between. The CDR3: CASRERVISTDTQYF. CDR3 sequence (DNA): TGTGCCAGCAGAGAACGGGTTATCAGCACAGATACGCAGTATTTT. The whole variable domain, remainder taken from reference TRBV2 and TRBJ2-3, is EPEVTQTPSHQVTQMGQEVILRCVPISNHLYFYWYRQILGQKVEFLVSFYNNEISEKSEIFDDQFSVERPDGSNFTLKIRSTKLEDSAMYFCASRERVISTDTQYFGPGTRLTVL.

The chain has TRBV19 and TRBJ1-2, with TRBD1 matching 9 bases. CDR1 is LNHDA and CDR2 is SQIVND in the germline V gene (reference sequence). V trimming: 5 bases; J trimming: 8 bases; junction bases outside the gene matches: 6. The length of the CDR3 is 13 residues. CDR3: CASSSQGAIGYTF. DNA for the CDR3: TGTGCCAGTAGTTCACAGGGGGCGATCGGCTACACCTTC.

This chain links TRBV6-2 or TRBV6-3 with TRBJ1-6; TRBD1 matches at 8 bases. This CDR3 comprises 14 residues. J lost 7 bases, V lost 2 bases, and 1 base had no gene match. The germline CDR1 and CDR2 sequences are MNHEY and SVGEGT. For the CDR3, the DNA is TGTGCCAGCAGTTACAGACAGGGGAATTCACCCCTCCACTTT. Translated, it gives CASSYRQGNSPLHF.

The chain joins TRBV7-9 to TRBJ1-1, with 7 positions matching TRBD1. The V gene end was trimmed by 1 base and the J gene end by 7 bases; junction bases not matched to a gene: 6. From germline, CDR1 is SEHNR and CDR2 FQNEAQ (reference sequence). The CDR3 runs 14 residues. CDR3 amino acids: CASSLVDRRFEAFF. The CDR3 DNA reads as TGTGCCAGCAGCTTAGTGGACAGGCGCTTTGAAGCTTTCTTT.

This clone was seen once. The chain recombines TRBV7-2 with TRBJ1-2; 7 bases fit TRBD1. The CDR3 has 12 amino acids. V lost 2 bases and J lost 7; bases outside the gene matches: 1. Germline assignment: CDR1 SGHTA and CDR2 FQGNSA. DNA of the CDR3: TGTGCCAGCAGCTTAACAGGGGCTGGCTACACCTTC. This translates into CASSLTGAGYTF.

V is TRBV12-5 and J is TRBJ1-5; 8 bases line up with TRBD1. The J segment lost 4 bases and the V segment lost 5 bases, leaving 7 bases of the junction unmatched. The CDR3 loop spans 15 amino acids. Germline V gives CDR1 LGHNT, CDR2 FRNRAP. This chain's CDR3 is CASGNVQGGNQPQHF. Written as DNA, the CDR3 is TGTGCTAGTGGTAACGTACAGGGGGGTAATCAGCCCCAGCATTTT.

V is TRBV4-2 and J is TRBJ1-1; D might be TRBD1 (6 bases). Trimming pared 4 bases from V and 9 bases from J, leaving 12 bases between. The length of the CDR3 is 12 residues. Germline V CDR1 and CDR2: LGHNA, YNFKEQ. The CDR3 region is CASSLDSNQAFF. The DNA for the CDR3 is TGTGCCAGCAGCCTGGACAGCAATCAAGCTTTCTTT.

The chain carries TRBV21-1 and TRBJ1-2; the table calls TRBD1, which could not be checked here. TRBV21-1 is noted as a pseudogene. The CDR3 covers 20 residues. The CDR3 DNA follows: TGTGCCAGCAGCAAAGCGCTTAGGGACAGGGGACCCCTATCTAACTATGGCTACACCTTC. Protein: CASSKALRDRGPLSNYGYTF.

Details on this clone: Germline and junction disagree at one end, which may indicate a read error. The chain employs TRBV7-7 and TRBJ1-4; D gene uncertain. Germline loops: CDR1 SSHAT, CDR2 FNYEAQ (reference sequence). The CDR3 runs to 15 residues. CDR3: CASSQVGPIKEKLFF. CDR3 sequence (DNA): TGTGCTAGCAGCCAAGTTGGCCCCATAAAGGAAAAACTGTTTTTT.

The chain employs TRBV4-2 and TRBJ1-1, with D possibly matching TRBD1 (5 bases). The germline V gene encodes CDR1 LGHNA and CDR2 YNFKEQ. CDR3 length: 15 residues. Trimming left V 0 bases short and J 2 bases short, with 10 bases between. In DNA form, the CDR3 reads TGTGCCAGCAGCCAAGAGTTGGGGGGAAACACTGAAGCTTTCTTT. Its translation: CASSQELGGNTEAFF.

This clone was picked up one time. This chain links TRBV11-2 with TRBJ1-1; 10 positions agree with TRBD1. The V gene's germline CDR1 is SGHAT and CDR2 FQNNGV. This CDR3 is built from 14 residues. Trimming took 5 bases from V and 7 from J; bases not matched to a gene: 7. The chain's CDR3 is CASSPGQGVLEAFF. The CDR3 nucleotides read TGTGCCAGCAGCCCTGGACAGGGGGTCCTTGAAGCTTTCTTT.

This clone was seen just once. The rearrangement joins TRBV4-1 to TRBJ2-4; TRBD2 might be the D (7 bases). V lost 4 bases and J 7 bases, leaving 20 bases between the germline ends. The CDR3 has 16 residues. Germline lookup yields CDR1 MGHRA and CDR2 YSYEKL. CDR3 amino acids: CASSPHWGGQGNIQYF. CDR3 in DNA: TGCGCCAGCAGCCCACACTGGGGGGGCCAGGGGAACATTCAGTACTTC.

This clone was recorded once. The chain links TRBV5-3 to TRBJ1-5; 8 nucleotides line up with TRBD1. TRBV5-3 is noted as an ORF with a role that remains uncertain. The J segment lost 4 bases and the V segment lost 3 bases, leaving 6 bases of the junction unmatched. The CDR3 has 15 amino acids. The CDR3: CARSYGQGLNQPQHF. In DNA, the CDR3 is TGTGCCAGAAGCTACGGACAGGGACTGAATCAGCCCCAGCATTTT.

J is TRBJ2-3 and V is TRBV30; D may be TRBD2 (5 bases). Germline-derived CDR1 and CDR2 are GTSNPN and SVGIG (reference sequence). V dropped 2 bases and J dropped 8 bases, with 17 bases sitting between them. This CDR3 contains 14 residues. The CDR3 here is CAWSNGGTPGTQYF. The CDR3, as DNA: TGTGCCTGGAGTAACGGAGGTACCCCCGGTACGCAGTATTTT. Using reference TRBV30 and TRBJ2-3 for the parts outside the CDR3, the full variable domain is SQTIHQWPATLVQPVGSPLSLECTVEGTSNPNLYWYRQAAGRGLQLLFYSVGIGQISSEVPQNLSASRPQDRQFILSSKKLLLSDSGFYLCAWSNGGTPGTQYFGPGTRLTVL.

The CDR3 DNA follows: TGTGCCAGCATAGTGGGACAGGGGGCCTACGAGCAGTACTTC. Its translation: CASIVGQGAYEQYF. V is TRBV7-9 and J is TRBJ2-7; the match to TRBD1 covers 11 bases. J lost 2 bases, V lost 7 bases, and 4 bases had no gene match. This CDR3 is built from 14 residues. Germline lookup yields CDR1 SEHNR and CDR2 FQNEAQ (reference sequence).